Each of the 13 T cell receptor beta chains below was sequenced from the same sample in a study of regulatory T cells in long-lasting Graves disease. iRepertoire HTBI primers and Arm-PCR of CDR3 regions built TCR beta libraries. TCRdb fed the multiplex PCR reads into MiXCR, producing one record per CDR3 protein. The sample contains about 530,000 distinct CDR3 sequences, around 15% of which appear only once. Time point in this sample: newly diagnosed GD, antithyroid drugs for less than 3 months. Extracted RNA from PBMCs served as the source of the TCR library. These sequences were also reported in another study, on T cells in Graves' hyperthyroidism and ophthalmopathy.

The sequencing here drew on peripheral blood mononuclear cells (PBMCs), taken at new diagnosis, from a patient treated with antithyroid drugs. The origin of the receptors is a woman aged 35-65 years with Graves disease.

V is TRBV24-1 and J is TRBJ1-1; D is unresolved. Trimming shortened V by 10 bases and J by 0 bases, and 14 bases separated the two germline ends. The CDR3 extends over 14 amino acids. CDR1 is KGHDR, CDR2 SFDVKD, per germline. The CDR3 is CATRATGLNTEAFF. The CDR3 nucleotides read TGTGCCACTCGTGCTACGGGGTTGAACACTGAAGCTTTCTTT.

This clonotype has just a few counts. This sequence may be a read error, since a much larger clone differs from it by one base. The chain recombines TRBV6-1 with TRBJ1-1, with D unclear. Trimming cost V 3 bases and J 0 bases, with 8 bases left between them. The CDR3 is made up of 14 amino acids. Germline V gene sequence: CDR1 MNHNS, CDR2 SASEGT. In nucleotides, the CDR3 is TGTGCCAGCAGTGAGGGGATGCTGAACACTGAAGCTTTCTTT. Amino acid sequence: CASSEGMLNTEAFF.

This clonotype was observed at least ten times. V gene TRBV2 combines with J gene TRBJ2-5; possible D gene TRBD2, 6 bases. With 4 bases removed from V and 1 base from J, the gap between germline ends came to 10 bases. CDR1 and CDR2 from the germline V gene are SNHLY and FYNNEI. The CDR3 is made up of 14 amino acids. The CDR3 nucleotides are TGTGCCAGCAGTGGTGGGGGACTCCAAGAGACCCAGTACTTC. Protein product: CASSGGGLQETQYF.

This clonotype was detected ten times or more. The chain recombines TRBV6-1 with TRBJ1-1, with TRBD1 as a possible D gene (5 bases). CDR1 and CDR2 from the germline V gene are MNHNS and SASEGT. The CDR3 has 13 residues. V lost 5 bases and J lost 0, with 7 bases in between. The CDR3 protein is CASSKTVNTEAFF. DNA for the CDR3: TGTGCCAGCAGTAAGACAGTGAACACTGAAGCTTTCTTT.

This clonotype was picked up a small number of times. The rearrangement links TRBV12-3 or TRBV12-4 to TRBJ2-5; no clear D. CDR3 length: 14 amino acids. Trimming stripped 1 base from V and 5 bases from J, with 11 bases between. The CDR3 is CASSLVGLVETQYF. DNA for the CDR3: TGTGCCAGCAGTTTAGTAGGTCTAGTGGAGACCCAGTACTTC.

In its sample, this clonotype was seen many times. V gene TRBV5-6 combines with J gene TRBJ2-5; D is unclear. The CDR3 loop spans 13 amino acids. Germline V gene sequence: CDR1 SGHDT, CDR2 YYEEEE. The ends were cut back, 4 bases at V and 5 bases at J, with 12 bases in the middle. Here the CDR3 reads CASSRGEVETQYF. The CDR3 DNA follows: TGTGCCAGCAGCCGCGGCGAGGTGGAGACCCAGTACTTC.

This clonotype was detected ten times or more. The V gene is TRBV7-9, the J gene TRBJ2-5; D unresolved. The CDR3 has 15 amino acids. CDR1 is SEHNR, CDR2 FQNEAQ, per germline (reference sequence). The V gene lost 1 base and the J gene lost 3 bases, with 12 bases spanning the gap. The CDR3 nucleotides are TGTGCCAGCAGCTTAGGGGTTCGGACCGAAGAGACCCAGTACTTC. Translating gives CASSLGVRTEETQYF.

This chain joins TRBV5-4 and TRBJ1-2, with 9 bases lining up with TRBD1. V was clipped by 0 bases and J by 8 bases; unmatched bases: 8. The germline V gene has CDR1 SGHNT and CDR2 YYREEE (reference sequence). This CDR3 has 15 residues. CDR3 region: CASSLGQGGMLGYTF. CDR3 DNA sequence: TGTGCCAGCAGCTTGGGACAGGGGGGTATGTTGGGCTACACCTTC.

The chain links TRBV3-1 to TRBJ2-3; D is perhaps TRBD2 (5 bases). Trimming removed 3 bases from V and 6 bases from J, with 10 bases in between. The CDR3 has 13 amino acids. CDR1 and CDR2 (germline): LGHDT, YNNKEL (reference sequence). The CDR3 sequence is CASSHIRGDTQYF. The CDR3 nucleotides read TGTGCCAGCAGCCATATAAGAGGGGATACGCAGTATTTT.

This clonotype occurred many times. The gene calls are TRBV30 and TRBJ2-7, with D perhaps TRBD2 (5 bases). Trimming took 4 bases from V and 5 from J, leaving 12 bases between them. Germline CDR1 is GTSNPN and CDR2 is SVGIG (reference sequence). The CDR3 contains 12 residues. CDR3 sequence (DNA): TGTGCCTGGACGGGATTGAGAAACGAGCAGTACTTC. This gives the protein CAWTGLRNEQYF.

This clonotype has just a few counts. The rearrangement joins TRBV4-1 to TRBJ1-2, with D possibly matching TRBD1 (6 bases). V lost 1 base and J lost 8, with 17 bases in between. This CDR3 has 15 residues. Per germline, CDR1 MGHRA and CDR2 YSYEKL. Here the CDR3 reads CASSQVGGGQGGYTF. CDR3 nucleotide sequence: TGCGCCAGCAGCCAAGTAGGAGGGGGGCAGGGAGGCTACACCTTC.

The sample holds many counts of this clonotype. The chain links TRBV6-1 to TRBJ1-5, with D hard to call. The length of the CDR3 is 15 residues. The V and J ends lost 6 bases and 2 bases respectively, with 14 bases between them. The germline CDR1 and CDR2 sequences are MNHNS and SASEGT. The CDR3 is CASSLSAGGNQPQHF. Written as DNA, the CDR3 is TGTGCCAGCAGCCTCTCTGCGGGCGGCAATCAGCCCCAGCATTTT.

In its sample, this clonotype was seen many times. In DNA form, the CDR3 reads TGTGCCAGCAGCAATATCAGGGGTAGTCTGAACACTGAAGCTTTCTTT. Its protein product is CASSNIRGSLNTEAFF. This chain connects TRBV6-1 to TRBJ1-1; possible D gene TRBD1, 6 bases. Germline V lookup: CDR1 MNHNS, CDR2 SASEGT. V dropped 6 bases and J dropped 0 bases, with 17 bases sitting between them. CDR3 length: 16 residues.